The source of this T cell receptor beta chain is a study of CD8+ T cells in alopecia areata. Findings and limits, study-wide: Tofacitinib significantly decreased scalp clonality and expanded CD8+ clones among top 100.

About this clone itself: What it recognizes is unknown.

Treatment given: oral pan-JAK inhibitor, 5-10 mg twice daily. Alopecia areata patients provided lesional scalp punch biopsies and peripheral blood. CD4+ and CD8+ T cells were sorted from PBMCs. Investigators isolated RNA and reverse transcribed it into cDNA to act as the sequencing template. Libraries were prepared by immunoSEQ multiplex PCR; TCRdb keeps only in-frame clonotypes and omits some of them. This repertoire shows about 200,000 clones, around 64% found once; its top ten account for approximately 1.2%. Sequences were derived from CD4+ T cells sorted from blood, sampled between weeks 47 and 50, from a patient treated with tofacitinib. The TCR comes from a human donor with alopecia areata.

CDR3 sequence: CSVDSSLNTEAFF. Written as DNA, the CDR3 is TGCAGCGTTGATTCCAGTTTGAACACTGAAGCTTTCTTT. This chain links TRBV29-1 with TRBJ1-1; D unclear. The CDR3 is 13 residues long. Looked up from germline, CDR1 is SQVTM and CDR2 is ANQGSEA. V shed 3 bases and J shed 0 bases, with 8 bases lying between them.